This T cell receptor beta chain was observed in a study of technical replicates of blood from several donors. The repertoire was sequenced with immunoSEQ multiplex PCR; TCRdb's copy has only in-frame clones and lacks some. The sample yields 90,000 or so clones, approximately 95% seen once. V was cut by 0 bases and J by 2 bases, with 17 bases left in between. The CDR3 length is 17 residues. Looked up from germline, CDR1 is SGDLS and CDR2 is YYNGEE. V gene TRBV9 combines with J gene TRBJ2-5; D perhaps matches TRBD2 (7 bases). Sequenced: T cells isolated from PBMCs. The origin of this receptor is a human donor in good health. The CDR3 DNA follows: TGTGCCAGCAGCGTAGGTGTTAGGGGGAGGGGGCAAGAGACCCAGTACTTC. It codes for CASSVGVRGRGQETQYF.